A single T cell receptor beta chain is shown here with its context. Seattle patient enrollment occurred during active infection, with longitudinal follow-up thereafter. In the study's own analysis: Reference gene primer amplification in the assay estimated nucleated cell counts. The repertoire was sequenced with immunoSEQ multiplex PCR; TCRdb's copy has only in-frame clones and lacks some. The DNA was the basis for D and trimming; V, J and clone size are from that table. Of 300,000 to 350,000 clones in the sample, almost 90% were seen once. These data belong to a study of blood T cell repertoires in COVID-19. Study context: PBMCs, B-cell-depleted T cells, or T cells provided the cDNA or gDNA that made up the material.

The TCR was taken from a woman aged 40-49 years with COVID-19, enrolled during active disease. The sample comprised peripheral blood.

CDR3 coding DNA: TGCGCCAGCAGGATTACTCATTGGACAGGGGTGTCGGCCGGGGAGCTGTTTTTT. It yields the protein CASRITHWTGVSAGELFF. This chain links TRBV5-1 with TRBJ2-2; 9 nucleotides line up with TRBD1. Trimming cost V 5 bases and J 6 bases; bases outside gene matches: 17. This CDR3 spans 18 amino acids. The germline CDR1 and CDR2 sequences are SGHRS and YFSETQ. The whole variable domain, remainder taken from reference TRBV5-1 and TRBJ2-2, is KAGVTQTPRYLIKTRGQQVTLSCSPISGHRSVSWYQQTPGQGLQFLFEYFSETQRNKGNFPGRFSGRQFSNSRSEMNVSTLELGDSALYLCASRITHWTGVSAGELFFGEGSRLTVL.